This TCR beta chain was identified in a study of early T cells in non-severe SARS-CoV-2 infection. Study overall: Sequencing targeted bulk RNA from unsorted whole blood, leaving chains unpaired. Findings and caveats of the study: VDJdb matching skewed toward anti-spike CD8 responses, missing private and CD4 specificities.

The table lists this clonotype with many counts. The antigen remains undetermined. Trimming left V 7 bases short and J 6 bases short, with 15 bases between. The germline CDR1 and CDR2 sequences are LNHDA and SQIVND (reference sequence). This CDR3 spans 13 amino acids. Separate cDNA molecules each had unique molecular identifiers attached to them. TCRdb reprocessed the 5' RACE reads via MiXCR and lists one record per CDR3 protein. The sample lists some 61,000 distinct CDR3 sequences; around 9.3% were seen once. The J gene is TRBJ1-2, the V gene TRBV19; a weak D match, TRBD1 (5 bases). This receptor was obtained from an adult who was a healthcare worker with PCR-confirmed SARS-CoV-2 infection or an uninfected control (not recorded which). The sample was whole blood. CDR3 nucleotide sequence: TGTGCCAGTACCACGTGGGGGAGAGATGGCTACACCTTC. Translating gives CASTTWGRDGYTF.